Below are 7 T cell receptor beta chains sequenced from a single sample in a study of T cells in Graves' hyperthyroidism and ophthalmopathy. Regions amplified from RNA transcripts were the TCR beta CDR3 regions. Carried out on the TCR CDR3, a first-round RT-PCR used the HTBI primer set. TCRdb called the multiplex PCR reads again in MiXCR, with one record for every CDR3 protein. The data hold 350,000 to 400,000 distinct CDR3 sequences, with under 15% observed a single time. Input material: blood. These receptors originate from a woman in her 30s with Graves' hyperthyroidism.

This clonotype has a count of ten or more. V and J are TRBV4-1 and TRBJ2-1; 8 positions agree with TRBD2. CDR1 and CDR2 (germline): MGHRA, YSYEKL. V trimming: 0 bases; J trimming: 5 bases; junction bases outside the gene matches: 6. CDR3 length: 16 residues. The CDR3 bases are TGCGCCAGCAGCCAAGAGGAGCGGGAGTGGGACAATGAGCAGTTCTTC. Its translation: CASSQEEREWDNEQFF.

In this sample, this clonotype turned up many times. This CDR3 reads CASSFVLAGVREQFF. In DNA, the CDR3 is TGTGCCAGCAGCTTCGTATTAGCGGGAGTTCGAGAGCAGTTCTTC. J is TRBJ2-1 and V is TRBV11-2; 9 bases match TRBD2. Germline V lookup: CDR1 SGHAT, CDR2 FQNNGV. The ends lost 3 bases at V and 10 bases at J; junction bases unmatched: 10. The CDR3 contains 15 residues.

This clonotype was picked up many times. The chain employs TRBV20-1 and TRBJ2-7, with TRBD1 as a possible D gene (5 bases). V lost 1 base to trimming and J lost 5 bases, with 15 bases between them. The CDR3 is 14 amino acids. The germline gives CDR1 DFQATT, CDR2 SNEGSKA (reference sequence). The CDR3 reads CSARVAGPLNEQYF. CDR3 bases: TGCAGTGCTAGAGTGGCAGGGCCCCTGAACGAGCAGTACTTC.

V and J are TRBV2 and TRBJ1-5; D is uncertain. The CDR3 extends over 15 amino acids. CDR1 and CDR2 (germline): SNHLY, FYNNEI. Trimming left V 2 bases short and J 2 bases short, with 10 bases between. The chain's CDR3 is CASSESSQGNQPQHF. The DNA for the CDR3 is TGTGCCAGCAGTGAATCTTCGCAGGGCAATCAGCCCCAGCATTTT.

This chain connects TRBV6-1 to TRBJ2-4; D gene uncertain. Trimming cost V 6 bases and J 5 bases, with 5 bases left between them. The CDR3 is 11 residues long. CDR1 and CDR2 from the germline V gene are MNHNS and SASEGT. CDR3 in DNA: TGTGCCAGCAGCCCAGAAAACATTCAGTACTTC. Translation gives CASSPENIQYF.

This rearrangement joins TRBV20-1 to TRBJ1-1; no clear D. The V and J ends lost 0 bases and 7 bases respectively, with 6 bases between them. Looked up from germline, CDR1 is DFQATT and CDR2 is SNEGSKA (reference sequence). The CDR3 is 11 amino acids. The CDR3: CSARDVNEAFF. CDR3 DNA: TGCAGTGCTAGAGATGTGAATGAAGCTTTCTTT.

This clonotype was seen many times. The gene calls are TRBV2 and TRBJ2-2; no reliable D call. Germline V lookup: CDR1 SNHLY, CDR2 FYNNEI. CDR3 length: 15 amino acids. The V gene lost 2 bases and the J gene lost 6 bases, with 13 bases spanning the gap. CDR3 residues: CASSEPPGDAGELFF. The CDR3 coding sequence is TGTGCCAGCAGTGAACCGCCGGGCGATGCCGGGGAGCTGTTTTTT.